Listed below are T cell receptor beta chains from one sample, sequenced in a study of post-analysis software for immune sequencing data. From the PCR reads, TCRdb called clonotypes with MiXCR, one entry per CDR3 protein. The sample lists 450,000 or so distinct CDR3 sequences, roughly 45% seen once, with roughly 12% in the top ten. The sequenced sample consisted of blood. All receptors derive from a girl aged 5-17 years with multiple sclerosis. Both conserved end residues are part of each CDR3. D genes are given only for firm matches. Size tells how often a clone was seen (once, few, many) or the class of an expanded clone, and some rows leave it out.

TRBV27	few	15	TRBJ2-1	TRBD1	TGTGCCAGCAGTTTTCCGGGACAGTCCTACAATGAGCAGTTCTTC	CASSFPGQSYNEQFF
TRBV29-1	-	14	TRBJ2-2	TRBD1	TGCAGCGCCAGGACAGGGGACTACACCGGGGAGCTGTTTTTT	CSARTGDYTGELFF
TRBV29-1	many	11	TRBJ2-1	-	TGCAGCGCCTGGGGTCTAGGGGAGCAGTTCTTC	CSAWGLGEQFF
TRBV4-2	-	15	TRBJ2-3	-	TGTGCCAGCAGCCAAGATCAAACGGGGCCAGATACGCAGTATTTT	CASSQDQTGPDTQYF
TRBV7-9	few	18	TRBJ1-5	TRBD1	TGTGCCAGCAGCTTAGGAGGCAGGGGGCCTTATAGCAATCAGCCCCAGCATTTT	CASSLGGRGPYSNQPQHF
TRBV10-2	-	16	TRBJ2-1	TRBD2	TGCGCCAGCAGTGAAGGGACTAGCGGGGACCCCTACGAGCAGTTCTTC	CASSEGTSGDPYEQFF
TRBV7-9	few	11	TRBJ2-3	-	TGTGCCAGCAGCTTTGAAGGGACGCAGTATTTT	CASSFEGTQYF
TRBV28	once	20	TRBJ2-5	TRBD2	TGTGCCAGCAGTTTATCTACCAGCGCTAGCGGGACCTCCACCCAAGAGACCCAGTACTTC	CASSLSTSASGTSTQETQYF
TRBV12-3/TRBV12-4	-	14	TRBJ2-5	-	TGTGCCAGCTGCCCAGGGTTCGCGTCAGAGACCCAGTACTTC	CASCPGFASETQYF
TRBV24-1	-	15	TRBJ1-5	-	TGTGCCACCAGCGAGACCCCAGGAGGAAATCAGCCCCAGCATTTT	CATSETPGGNQPQHF
TRBV2	once	14	TRBJ2-3	TRBD1	TGTGCCAGCAGTCAGGACAGGGCGGAGGATGCGCAGTATTTT	CASSQDRAEDAQYF
TRBV20-1	-	12	TRBJ2-7	-	TGCAGTGCTAGAGTGCAAGCTGTGGCCCAGTACTTC	CSARVQAVAQYF
TRBV25-1	-	17	TRBJ2-3	TRBD2	TGTGCCAGCAGGGGGACTAGCGGGAGATTGGTCGCAGATACGCAGTATTTT	CASRGTSGRLVADTQYF
TRBV6-5	-	13	TRBJ1-4	-	TGTGCCAGCAGTTACTTGACGGGTGAAGAACTGTTTTTT	CASSYLTGEELFF
TRBV11-2	few	15	TRBJ2-6	-	TGTGCCAGCAGCTTGATAGAGGCAGGAGCCAACGTCCTGACTTTC	CASSLIEAGANVLTF
TRBV12-3/TRBV12-4	-	14	TRBJ2-3	-	TGTGCCAGCAGTTTTAAAGCTAGCACAGATACGCAGTATTTT	CASSFKASTDTQYF
TRBV7-2	once	15	TRBJ1-2	TRBD1	TGTGCCAGCAGCCTAGGACAGGGTGAGGGCTATGGCTACACCTTC	CASSLGQGEGYGYTF
TRBV6-2/TRBV6-3	-	16	TRBJ2-6	-	TGTGCCAGCAGTTACTCTGCGGACTCCGGGGCCAACGTCCTGACTTTC	CASSYSADSGANVLTF
TRBV12-3/TRBV12-4	-	16	TRBJ2-6	-	TGTGCCAGCAGTTTAATCCAGGGCTCTGGGGCCAACGTCCTGACTTTC	CASSLIQGSGANVLTF
TRBV28	-	15	TRBJ2-7	-	TGTGCCAGCAGTAAGGGACCCCTAAGCTCCTACGAGCAGTACTTC	CASSKGPLSSYEQYF
TRBV20-1	-	10	TRBJ2-7	-	TGCAGGCCGCAGGGGCTCGAGCAGTACTTC	CRPQGLEQYF
TRBV20-1	-	13	TRBJ2-4	TRBD1	TGCAGTGCTGCCGGGACAGAGAAAAACATTCAGTACTTC	CSAAGTEKNIQYF
TRBV11-1	few	15	TRBJ1-4	-	TGTGCCAGCAGCCCCGGACGCCAAACTAATGAAAAACTGTTTTTT	CASSPGRQTNEKLFF
TRBV7-2	-	15	TRBJ2-6	-	TGTGCCAGCCACCGACAGTTCTCTGGGGCCAACGTCCTGACTTTC	CASHRQFSGANVLTF
TRBV6-1	few	12	TRBJ1-2	-	TGTGCCAGCAGTGAGAACAGGGAAGGCTACACCTTC	CASSENREGYTF
TRBV2	-	15	TRBJ2-5	TRBD2	TGTGCCAGCAGTGAAAATAGCGGGAGTGGGGTGACCCAGTACTTC	CASSENSGSGVTQYF
TRBV7-2	-	13	TRBJ2-7	-	TGTGCCAGCAGTCCCGGGACCCCGTACGAGCAGTACTTC	CASSPGTPYEQYF
TRBV5-5	few	16	TRBJ1-1	-	TGTGCCAGCAGCTTGGCCGGGTCAGGGCCGGGCACTGAAGCTTTCTTT	CASSLAGSGPGTEAFF
TRBV12-3/TRBV12-4	-	14	TRBJ1-5	-	TGTGCCAGCAGTTTGCCGGGGAGCAATCAGCCCCAGCATTTT	CASSLPGSNQPQHF
TRBV5-1	-	14	TRBJ1-3	-	TGCGCCAGCAGCTTCACAGAGCCTGGAAACACCATATATTTT	CASSFTEPGNTIYF
TRBV9	few	18	TRBJ2-1	TRBD2	TGTGCCAGCAGCCCCCGTGGGCTAGCGGGAGTGGGTTACAATGAGCAGTTCTTC	CASSPRGLAGVGYNEQFF
TRBV28	few	17	TRBJ2-1	-	TGTGCCAGCAGTTTAGCCCTCGATGGCGGATACTACAATGAGCAGTTCTTC	CASSLALDGGYYNEQFF
TRBV4-3	few	14	TRBJ1-2	TRBD1	TGCGCCAGCAGCCAAGACAGACAGGGAGGGGGCTACACCTTC	CASSQDRQGGGYTF
TRBV20-1	-	15	TRBJ2-7	TRBD2	TGCAGTGCTAGTGGGACTAGCGGGAGGGCCTACGAGCAGTACTTC	CSASGTSGRAYEQYF
TRBV15	few	13	TRBJ1-1	TRBD1	TGTGCCACCAGCCGGGACAGAAACACTGAAGCTTTCTTT	CATSRDRNTEAFF
TRBV7-9	few	16	TRBJ2-1	TRBD2	TGTGCCAGCAGCGAAACCCTAGCGGGAGGGCGGGATGAGCAGTTCTTC	CASSETLAGGRDEQFF
TRBV28	few	18	TRBJ2-1	TRBD1	TGTGCCAGCAGTTCCTTCCGTCTGGACAGGGGGCCCTACAATGAGCAGTTCTTC	CASSSFRLDRGPYNEQFF
TRBV20-1	few	16	TRBJ1-5	TRBD1	TGCAGTGCTAGAGATGCAGGGGGAAGTAGCAATCAGCCCCAGCATTTT	CSARDAGGSSNQPQHF
TRBV4-1	-	13	TRBJ2-2	-	TGCGCCAGCAGCCCAGAGAACACCGGGGAGCTGTTTTTT	CASSPENTGELFF
TRBV5-1	many	16	TRBJ2-5	-	TGCGCCAGCAGCCTCCAGGGAGGCGGTCCCCAAGAGACCCAGTACTTC	CASSLQGGGPQETQYF
TRBV20-1	once	15	TRBJ1-2	-	TGCAGTGCTAGAGCCCCGGACAGTCTCATAAGAGGCTACACCTTC	CSARAPDSLIRGYTF
TRBV5-1	-	15	TRBJ2-7	TRBD1	TGCGCCAGCAGCTTGGCCAGGGACAGGAGCCACGAGCAGTACTTC	CASSLARDRSHEQYF
TRBV20-1	-	13	TRBJ1-1	-	TGCGGCGGTTCTCAGGGGATGAACACTGAAGCTTTCTTT	CGGSQGMNTEAFF
TRBV5-1	few	13	TRBJ1-5	-	TGCGCCAGCAGCGAAGGCTCGACTCAGCCCCAGCATTTT	CASSEGSTQPQHF
TRBV7-2	-	14	TRBJ1-5	-	TGTGCCAGCAGCTTAGGCAGGGAAGAGCAGCCCCAGCATTTT	CASSLGREEQPQHF
TRBV29-1	-	13	TRBJ2-5	-	TGCAGCGTTCGGGCAGTTTTCCAAGAGACCCAGTACTTC	CSVRAVFQETQYF
TRBV9	-	14	TRBJ1-1	-	TGTGCCAGCAGCCCCCGGTCCGGGGGCACTGAAGCTTTCTTT	CASSPRSGGTEAFF
TRBV20-1	-	12	TRBJ2-5	-	TGCAGTGCCCGGGACCTGGCTGAGGCCCAGTACTTC	CSARDLAEAQYF
TRBV10-3	-	15	TRBJ1-2	-	TGTGCCATCAGTGAGTCATCAGGTCCTATCTATGGCTACACCTTC	CAISESSGPIYGYTF